This T cell receptor beta chain comes out of a study of OX40 agonist ivuxolimab in advanced cancers. About the study: Age averaged around 58 years (range about 23 to 80), and roughly 82% were male.

Sequenced by immunoSEQ multiplex PCR; TCRdb stores in-frame clones only, minus some. The sample has around 150,000 clones; about nine tenths are singletons. Findings of the study overall: At doses 0.1 to 3.0 mg/kg, CD4+ and CD8+ clones expanded.

Comments on this clone: Its matching antigen is unknown.

V was pared by 2 bases and J by 10 bases, with 29 bases between. The germline gives CDR1 MNHEY, CDR2 SMNVEV (reference sequence). The CDR3 sequence is 19 residues long. The chain carries TRBV27 and TRBJ1-4; the D gene is possibly TRBD1 (6 bases). This receptor was identified in an adult with an advanced solid tumor such as melanoma, head and neck, liver or kidney cancer. Sequenced here: CD4+ or CD8+ T cells sorted from blood, sampled in a trial of the OX40 agonist ivuxolimab. CDR3 in amino acids: CASSLGPSGAGGERVKLFF. In nucleotides, the CDR3 is TGTGCCAGCAGTTTAGGTCCCTCAGGGGCTGGGGGGGAACGGGTAAAACTGTTTTTT. The whole variable domain, filled in from reference TRBV27 and TRBJ1-4, reads EAQVTQNPRYLITVTGKKLTVTCSQNMNHEYMSWYRQDPGLGLRQIYYSMNVEVTDKGDVPEGYKVSRKEKRNFPLILESPSPNQTSLYFCASSLGPSGAGGERVKLFFGSGTQLSVL.